This T cell receptor (beta chain) was retrieved from a study of cytomegalovirus exposure and HLA in healthy donors. Whole-study findings and limits: A few chains tied to CMV proved CMV antigen-specific in vitro.

Unmatched junction bases numbered 8, after V lost 8 bases and J lost 3 bases. The CDR3 is 14 amino acids. The germline CDR1 and CDR2 sequences are SQVTM and ANQGSEA. The PCR employed 60 Vbeta primers together with 13 Jbeta primers. In the authors' workflow: Later reanalysis found 60 million to 90 million unique TCR beta chains, roughly 9.9 million of them shared. The protocol was immunoSEQ multiplex PCR, while the TCRdb copy is restricted to in-frame clones and leaves out a portion. D and trimming come from the DNA, and the V and J calls and clone size come from that table. The sample has 100,000 to 150,000 clones; 70% to 80% are singletons. The donors gave bone marrow, and they were healthy. Regarding this clone: Its antigen remains unknown.

This sequence originates from a woman in her fifties or sixties in good health and CMV-seronegative. Specimen: PBMCs. The V call is TRBV29-1, the J call TRBJ1-1; 11 positions agree with TRBD1. CDR3 sequence reads: CSTGQGAGDTEAFF. In nucleotides, the CDR3 is TGCAGCACCGGACAGGGGGCTGGGGACACTGAAGCTTTCTTT.